This TCR beta chain is drawn from a study of spatial heterogeneity in lung cancer. About the research overall: There were, on average, more than ten raw-read appearances for each unique TCR and UMI combination. The study's findings and limits: One measure, the expanded intratumoral alpha and beta TCR count, tracked tumor mutation counts.

About this clonotype: Its target is not known.

The time point is: sample taken at primary tumor resection. Donation came from 70 or so patients with untreated early-stage non-small cell lung cancer. No cell sorting; template was whole RNA from tumor, lung tissue or PBMC. TCRdb fed the 5' RACE reads into MiXCR, producing one record per CDR3 protein. The data show about 8,100 distinct CDR3 sequences, with about 12% seen just once and approximately 11% held by the top ten. The sequenced sample was lung tumor tissue, obtained at surgery. This clonotype was sampled from a male donor with early-stage non-small cell lung cancer.

Here the CDR3 reads CASSEWENTEAFF. The CDR3 DNA reads as TGTGCCAGCAGTGAGTGGGAGAACACTGAAGCTTTCTTT. The V and J genes are TRBV2 and TRBJ1-1, with unresolved D. The CDR3 length is 13 residues. Germline V lookup: CDR1 SNHLY, CDR2 FYNNEI. The V gene lost 3 bases and the J gene lost 1 base, with 6 bases spanning the gap.